This paragraph covers one TCR beta chain sequence. The data were taken from a study of T cells after somatic rescue of genetic block. In germline, CDR1 is WNHNN, CDR2 SYGVQD (reference sequence). With V trimmed by 3 bases and J by 2 bases, 3 bases remained unmatched. The CDR3 sequence is 15 residues long. The protocol was immunoSEQ multiplex PCR, while the TCRdb copy is restricted to in-frame clones and leaves out a portion. The sample lists 65,000 to 70,000 clones, under 95% seen once, with 2.9% in the top ten. This sequence was found in a man in his forties. The material sequenced was peripheral blood mononuclear cells (PBMCs). The rearrangement links TRBV10-1 to TRBJ2-3; 9 positions match TRBD2. The chain's CDR3 is CASSEVAGVTDTQYF. The DNA for the CDR3 is TGCGCCAGCAGTGAAGTAGCGGGGGTCACAGATACGCAGTATTTT.